The source of this T cell receptor beta chain is a study of cytomegalovirus exposure and HLA in healthy donors. The CDR3 length is 16 residues. V shed 0 bases, J shed 0 bases, and the junction held 5 bases outside the gene matches. Looked up from germline, CDR1 is SGDLS and CDR2 is YYNGEE. The primer mix had 60 Vbeta and 13 Jbeta primers. Per the study methods: Some 80 million unique TCR beta chains, 9 million to 14 million shared, were counted in a later analysis. The method was immunoSEQ multiplex PCR; TCRdb's version includes in-frame clones alone and lacks a portion of them. For V, J and clone size, that table is used; D and trimming come from the DNA. The repertoire holds about 160,000 clones, with 75% to 90% as singletons.

The sequencing input was PBMCs. The receptor's source is a girl aged 2 to 10 in good health and CMV-seropositive. The chain uses TRBV9 and TRBJ2-7, with 8 bases that match TRBD2. Here the CDR3 reads CASSVGVAGSSYEQYF. DNA for the CDR3: TGTGCCAGCAGCGTAGGGGTAGCGGGATCCTCCTACGAGCAGTACTTC.